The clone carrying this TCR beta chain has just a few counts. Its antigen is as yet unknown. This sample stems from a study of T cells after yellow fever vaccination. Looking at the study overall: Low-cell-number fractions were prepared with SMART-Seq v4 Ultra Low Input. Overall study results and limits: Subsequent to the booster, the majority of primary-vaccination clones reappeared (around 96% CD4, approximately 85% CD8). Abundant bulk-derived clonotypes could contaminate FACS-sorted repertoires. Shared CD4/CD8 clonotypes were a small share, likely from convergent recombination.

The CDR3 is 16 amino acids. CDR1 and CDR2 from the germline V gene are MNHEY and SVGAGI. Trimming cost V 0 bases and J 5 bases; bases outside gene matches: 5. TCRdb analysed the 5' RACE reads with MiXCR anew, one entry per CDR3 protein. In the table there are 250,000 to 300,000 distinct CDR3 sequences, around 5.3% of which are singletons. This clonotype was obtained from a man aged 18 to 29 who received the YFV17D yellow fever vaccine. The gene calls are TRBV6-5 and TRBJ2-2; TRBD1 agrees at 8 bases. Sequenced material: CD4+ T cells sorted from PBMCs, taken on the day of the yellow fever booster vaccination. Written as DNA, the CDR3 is TGTGCCAGCAGTTACTCCCCAGGGGGCTGGACCGGGGAGCTGTTTTTT. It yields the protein CASSYSPGGWTGELFF.